This T cell receptor beta chain was captured in a study of CD8+CD57+ T cells in acquired aplastic anemia. The wider study: CD4+ and CD8+ cells, once sorted, gave DNA averaging roughly 3 ug. Study-wide results and caveats: CD8+ Simpson's diversity showed no significant patient-control difference.

Comments on this clonotype: The antigen remains undetermined.

Genomic DNA, serving as template, underwent TCR beta VDJ and CDR3 profiling. From the reads, TCRdb called clonotypes with MiXCR, one entry per CDR3 protein. The repertoire includes 200,000 to 250,000 distinct CDR3 sequences, around three fifths of them detected once, and around 50% sits in the top ten. Trimming removed 2 bases from V and 8 bases from J, with 12 bases in between. The CDR3 consists of 14 residues. Germline CDR1 reads SEHNR; CDR2 reads FQNEAQ (reference sequence). It was patients with CD8+CD57+ cell expansion by flow cytometry who were chosen for sequencing. With no exception, the patients had severe acquired aplastic anemia.

Specimen: sorted CD4+, CD8+, or CD8+CD57+ T cells (not recorded which) from PBMCs. V is TRBV7-9 and J is TRBJ1-4; D is perhaps TRBD1 (5 bases). The TCR originated in a human donor with aplastic anemia. The CDR3 sequence: CASSLRRDREKLFF. The CDR3 bases are TGTGCCAGCAGCTTACGTCGGGACCGCGAAAAACTGTTTTTT.